The source of this T cell receptor (beta chain) is a study of shared clonotypes between healthy human individuals (dated by TCRdb to the early 2020s). Context from the whole study: The cohort included a few men and two women between 18 and 49 years of age. Each donor's leukapheresis produced roughly between about 0.8 and 10 billion PBMCs. The study deeply sequenced blood TCR repertoires of about five healthy adults to estimate repertoire size and the extent of clonotype sharing between individuals. To increase sequencing depth and limit assay-specific biases, different laboratories used diverse techniques to prepare libraries and sequence TCR repertoires. For each donor, CD4 naive and CD4 memory were each given three plates, CD8 naive was given two plates, and CD8 memory was given one plate. What the work shows at the level of the full study, not this receptor alone: The small number of donors limited the genetic and exposure-history diversity represented. Sampling was restricted to blood, and TCR repertoires in tissue are likely to differ from TCR repertoires in blood. About 5% of naive CD4, 3% to 4% of naive CD8, roughly 2.4% of memory CD4, and about 0.4% of memory CD8 clonotypes were shared across several donors. Pairwise subsampling led to the expectation that sequencing depth would affect the degree of clonotype sharing among donors. Estimated clonotype richness was generally larger for naive than for memory subsets. Even with the large sequencing depth, rarefaction of the sorted-subset datasets indicated that sequencing was incomplete. Higher generation probabilities were observed for clonotypes shared by all four sorted-subset donors than for non-shared clonotypes.

CDR1 and CDR2, per the germline V gene, are SGDLS and YYNGEE. V is reduced by 3 bases and J by 8 bases, leaving a spacing of 18 bases between them. Measured from the cysteine to the phenylalanine, the CDR3 is 15 residues long. Only CDR3 DNA remains: 45 bases, in frame from the first base. With respect to this clone: Its antigen target is currently unknown. Nothing much larger sits one base from this clone, and base qualities are not available.

Donors were healthy HIV-negative adults with no recently reported acute infections or vaccinations. Every donor was a Caucasian adult residing in Nashville, Tennessee, USA. CD4+ T cells were enriched through magnetic negative selection, after which naive cells were positively selected on CD45RA and the remaining negative fraction served as the memory subset. Blood was collected by leukapheresis, and PBMCs were isolated by Ficoll-Histopaque density gradient centrifugation and then cryopreserved in liquid nitrogen vapor phase. Analytical flow cytometry was used to check the purity and quantity of every magnetically sorted T cell population. From each sorted fraction, genomic DNA was isolated and quantified by UV absorbance on a Nanodrop 2000c. Using the deep immunoSEQ assay, TCR CDR3 regions were amplified from genomic DNA by multiplex PCR. Genomic DNA extracted from each cell subset was distributed evenly over all wells of several immunoSEQ 96-well plates, and each plate served as one replicate. For sorted subsets, about 200 ng genomic DNA, equal to 25,000 to 35,000 T cell genomes, was loaded into each replicate PCR. Purified libraries were measured with a Qubit 3.0 fluorometer, size-checked on a Bioanalyzer 2100, and measured again with the KAPA Library Quantification kit. Each immunoSEQ 96-well plate was sequenced on its own single-read 150-cycle Illumina NextSeq 550 flow cell. Per the original workflow: Because the immunoSEQ output included only junctional sequences and no quality scores, the filtering could not be the same as the filtering used for full-length reads. To assign V/J genes and CDR3, sequences were annotated using PyIR, a Python wrapper for IgBLAST v1.9, with IMGT germline references. Reads were removed for weak V/J assignments (E-value above 1e-6), missing CDR3, stop codons, out-of-frame junctions, or ambiguous translated residues. V3J clonotypes were defined as sequences sharing an identical inferred V gene, J gene, and CDR3 amino acid sequence. Percentage overlap between repertoires was calculated by dividing the number of shared unique clonotypes by the size of the smaller repertoire. Three approaches were used to assess repertoire richness: RTK rarefaction, the Chao1 estimator, and Recon v2.1 estimates of unobserved clonotypes. Generation probabilities for all TCRbeta clonotypes obtained by the gDNA method from several donors were computed using OLGA. Held by TCRdb, this immuneACCESS table contains in-frame sequences only and omits some clones. Under half of the omission traces to an unresolved V gene where checked; the cause of the rest is unknown. V, J and clone size derive from that table, while D and trimming were established from the DNA sequence. This sample gives some 2 million clones in total; approximately 95% of them show up just once. Clones ranked in the top ten supply 0.13% of the sample.

The material sequenced was naive CD4+ T cells sorted from blood. This sample's cell subset or site label indicates: CD45RA+ positively selected. This chain is built from TRBV9 and TRBJ1-3, with the D segment identity uncertain. The receptor comes from a man younger than 30 in good health. The DNA sequence is as follows: TGTGCCAGCAGCGGCGACTACATTATCACAGACACCATATATTTT. This sequence encodes CASSGDYIITDTIYF.